A selection of T cell receptor beta chains follows, all from one sample in a study of vaccination and CD4 T cells after COVID-19. TCRdb itself ran the PCR reads through MiXCR, one entry per CDR3 protein. The sample comprises fewer than 7,500 distinct CDR3 sequences, about 59% of which are singletons, and 34% rests with the top ten. Which antigens these TCRs recognize remains unknown. The specimen sequenced was CD4+ T cells from blood, cultured in vitro. Every receptor here comes from a human donor who had recovered from COVID-19. CDR3s include the opening cysteine and the closing phenylalanine or tryptophan. A D gene is named only where the DNA matches it firmly. Size is omitted from some rows. Given values are once, few, many or a class for expanded clones.

v_gene,j_gene,abundance,d_gene,CDR3aa,CDR3nt
TRBV6-2/TRBV6-3,TRBJ1-1,.,.,CASSYSSGGTGAFF,TGTGCCAGCAGTTACTCGAGTGGCGGGACCGGAGCTTTCTTT
TRBV6-2/TRBV6-3,TRBJ1-2,once,.,CASSTSGRGPRYGYTF,.
TRBV28,TRBJ2-7,.,.,CASSLNLGFEQYF,TGTGCCAGCAGTTTAAACCTAGGGTTTGAGCAGTACTTC
TRBV20-1,TRBJ2-2,.,.,CSARDGRANTGELFF,TGCAGTGCTAGAGATGGGCGGGCCAACACCGGGGAGCTGTTTTTT
TRBV6-1,TRBJ1-2,once,.,CASNSLQPGRYGYTF,TGTGCCAGCAACTCTCTGCAGCCGGGACGGTATGGCTACACCTTC
TRBV20-1,TRBJ2-3,.,.,CSAFSEQGADTQYF,TGCAGTGCTTTTTCGGAACAGGGTGCAGATACGCAGTATTTT
TRBV7-3,TRBJ1-5,few,TRBD1,CASSIGTVPRGNQPQHF,TGTGCCAGCAGCATCGGGACAGTGCCGCGAGGCAATCAGCCCCAGCATTTT
TRBV6-1,TRBJ1-6,.,.,CATTQEYNSPLHF,TGTGCCACTACACAGGAGTATAATTCACCCCTCCACTTT
TRBV20-1,TRBJ2-7,.,.,CSAIRAGKHYEQYF,TGCAGTGCTATAAGGGCGGGGAAACACTACGAGCAGTACTTC
TRBV6-1,TRBJ1-2,.,.,CASSANRNYGYTF,TGTGCCAGCAGTGCCAACAGAAACTATGGCTACACCTTC
TRBV6-1,TRBJ2-5,.,.,CASGEWETQYF,TGTGCCAGCGGGGAGTGGGAGACCCAGTACTTC
TRBV6-1,TRBJ2-7,.,TRBD2,CASSAGLAGGPYEQYF,TGTGCCAGCAGTGCCGGACTAGCGGGAGGACCCTACGAGCAGTACTTC
TRBV24-1,TRBJ2-5,once,.,CASHRGLQETQYF,TGTGCCTCCCATAGGGGTTTGCAAGAGACCCAGTACTTC
TRBV21-1,TRBJ2-2,few,.,CASTQRGGTGETGELFF,TGTGCCAGTACCCAAAGAGGCGGGACAGGGGAAACCGGGGAGCTGTTTTTT
TRBV6-1,TRBJ2-5,few,.,CASRRQETQYF,TGTGCCAGCAGGAGACAAGAGACCCAGTACTTC
TRBV6-1,TRBJ1-5,few,.,CASREGNQPQHF,TGTGCCAGCAGGGAAGGCAATCAGCCCCAGCATTTT
TRBV7-8,TRBJ2-5,.,TRBD1,CASSPDRAGTQYF,TGTGCCAGCAGCCCGGACAGGGCGGGGACCCAGTACTTC
TRBV7-2,TRBJ2-2,.,TRBD2,CASSLRGLAGAAGELFF,TGTGCCAGCAGCCTCCGAGGACTAGCGGGAGCGGCCGGGGAGCTGTTTTTT
TRBV7-2,TRBJ2-5,once,TRBD2,CASSPGTSGSYETQYF,TGTGCCAGCAGCCCCGGGACTAGCGGGAGTTATGAGACCCAGTACTTC
TRBV7-3,TRBJ2-2,.,.,CASSLAGGKTGELFF,TGTGCCAGCAGCCTAGCCGGAGGGAAGACCGGGGAGCTGTTTTTT
TRBV29-1,TRBJ2-5,once,TRBD2,CSVRAAGEETQYF,TGCAGCGTCCGGGCGGCGGGGGAAGAGACCCAGTACTTC
TRBV6-5,TRBJ1-4,.,.,CASSYPRREVGEKLFF,TGTGCCAGCAGTTACCCACGCAGGGAGGTGGGTGAAAAACTGTTTTTT
TRBV20-1,TRBJ2-7,few,TRBD1,CSATGTATYEQYF,TGCAGTGCTACGGGGACAGCGACCTACGAGCAGTACTTC
TRBV5-1,TRBJ2-2,.,TRBD2,CASARTSGGNSGELFF,TGCGCCAGCGCCAGGACTAGCGGGGGGAATAGCGGGGAGCTGTTTTTT
TRBV20-1,TRBJ1-5,.,TRBD1,CSAGQANQPQHF,TGCAGTGCAGGACAGGCTAATCAGCCCCAGCATTTT
TRBV2,TRBJ2-5,.,.,CASRPPGAYQETQYF,TGTGCCAGCAGACCCCCGGGAGCCTACCAAGAGACCCAGTACTTC
TRBV6-1,TRBJ1-2,.,.,CASSATDNSNYGYTF,TGTGCCAGCAGTGCCACGGATAACTCTAACTATGGCTACACCTTC
TRBV6-5,TRBJ2-7,.,.,CASSYGQVQYF,TGTGCCAGCAGTTACGGGCAGGTCCAGTACTTC
TRBV24-1,TRBJ2-5,.,.,CATSQRFQETQYF,TGTGCCACCAGCCAGCGTTTCCAAGAGACCCAGTACTTC
TRBV20-1,TRBJ1-1,.,.,CSDFNRPNTEAFF,TGCAGTGATTTTAACAGACCGAACACTGAAGCTTTCTTT
TRBV6-1,TRBJ2-3,.,TRBD2,CASSEGVSGRATDTQYF,TGTGCCAGCAGTGAAGGTGTGAGCGGGAGGGCCACAGATACGCAGTATTTT
TRBV6-1,TRBJ2-3,.,TRBD2,CASRVSGTRTDTQYF,TGTGCCAGCAGGGTTAGCGGGACACGCACAGATACGCAGTATTTT
TRBV19,TRBJ2-1,few,TRBD2,CASSIAGGSTRNEQFF,TGTGCCAGTAGTATAGCGGGGGGGTCAACCCGCAATGAGCAGTTCTTC
TRBV2,TRBJ1-2,.,TRBD1,CASSEMSNRGGYTF,TGTGCCAGCAGTGAGATGTCGAACAGGGGTGGCTACACCTTC
TRBV6-1,TRBJ1-2,.,.,CASSEGQSLNYGYTF,TGTGCCAGCAGTGAAGGACAGAGCCTAAACTATGGCTACACCTTC
TRBV6-2/TRBV6-3,TRBJ2-5,.,TRBD2,CASSYLAGQETQYF,TGTGCCAGCAGTTACCTAGCGGGGCAAGAGACCCAGTACTTC
TRBV6-5,TRBJ2-7,few,.,CASSYRVRGEQYF,TGTGCCAGCAGTTACCGGGTGAGGGGTGAGCAGTACTTC
TRBV27,TRBJ1-1,few,.,CASRSQVNTEAFF,TGTGCCAGCAGATCACAGGTGAACACTGAAGCTTTCTTT